The T cell receptor beta chain under discussion was sequenced for a study of OX40 agonist ivuxolimab in advanced cancers. Study-level information: Prior therapy, whether anti-PD-1, anti-PD-L1 or anti-CTLA-4, was allowed, and approximately 37% had some.

Generated by immunoSEQ multiplex PCR, the TCRdb table keeps only in-frame clones and is missing some. The table lists roughly 80,000 clones, roughly 80% of them singletons. In the case of this clone: What it binds is unknown.

General observations from the study: The antigens recognized by the expanded peripheral T cells, that is their antigen specificity, were not determined. Clonal expansion in partial responders at 0.1-3.0 mg/kg ranked among the lowest.

The receptor was derived from an adult with an advanced solid tumor such as melanoma, head and neck, liver or kidney cancer. The sequences come from CD4+ or CD8+ T cells sorted from blood, collected in a trial of the OX40 agonist ivuxolimab.

CDR3 amino acids: CASSLTGTGEYGYTF. The DNA for the CDR3 is TGTGCCAGCAGCCTAACCGGGACAGGGGAATATGGCTACACCTTC. The chain has TRBV28 and TRBJ1-2; 10 bases are a match to TRBD1. This CDR3 has 15 amino acids. Losses at the gene ends were 6 bases for V and 5 bases for J; bases not matched to a gene: 9. Germline assignment: CDR1 MDHEN and CDR2 SYDVKM.